These 5 T cell receptor beta chains were sequenced from one sample in a study of blood T cell repertoires in COVID-19. TCRdb's table, derived via immunoSEQ multiplex PCR, lists solely in-frame clones and lacks some. The sample holds fewer than 200,000 clones; around four fifths are singletons and the top ten take around 4.8%. The sequencing input was PBMCs or T cells enriched from blood (not recorded which). Receptor source: a woman in her forties or fifties who had recovered from COVID-19.

The V call is TRBV6-2 or TRBV6-3, the J call TRBJ2-1; 9 nucleotides line up with TRBD2. CDR1 and CDR2 from the germline V gene are MNHEY and SVGEGT. The length of the CDR3 is 15 residues. V gave up 6 bases and J gave up 7 bases; unmatched junction bases: 10. CDR3 sequence: CASSEGRGRGNEQFF. The CDR3 DNA follows: TGTGCCAGCAGCGAGGGTCGCGGGAGGGGAAATGAGCAGTTCTTC.

The J gene is TRBJ1-2, the V gene TRBV4-2; TRBD1 matches at 11 bases. The CDR3 runs to 15 residues. V lost 4 bases and J lost 13; bases outside the gene matches: 14. Germline CDR1 and CDR2: LGHNA and YNFKEQ. The CDR3 spells CASSPRGTGGGMGTF. The DNA for the CDR3 is TGTGCCAGCAGCCCCAGGGGGACAGGGGGAGGTATGGGCACCTTC.

This clone was found once. This chain joins TRBV6-6 and TRBJ1-1; D unclear. CDR3 length: 15 residues. The germline CDR1 and CDR2 sequences are MNHNY and SVGAGI (reference sequence). V was pared by 8 bases and J by 0 bases, with 16 bases between. CDR3 loop: CASSIFRGMNTEAFF. In DNA, the CDR3 is TGTGCCAGCTCCATCTTTCGGGGAATGAACACTGAAGCTTTCTTT.

The chain uses TRBV6-5 and TRBJ2-1; 9 bases match TRBD2. Germline V CDR1 and CDR2: MNHEY, SVGAGI. V was pared by 7 bases and J by 14 bases, with 9 bases of the junction left unmatched. This CDR3 is 12 amino acids long. This chain's CDR3 is CASTSGARGEFF. The CDR3 DNA reads TGTGCCAGCACTAGCGGGGCTCGGGGGGAGTTCTTC.

V and J are TRBV19 and TRBJ1-5, with D unclear. V gave up 4 bases and J gave up 1 base, with 14 bases separating them. Germline lookup yields CDR1 LNHDA and CDR2 SQIVND (reference sequence). This CDR3 contains 16 residues. As DNA, the CDR3 is TGTGCCAGTAGTAGCGGGTACTCGGTGAGCAATCAGCCCCAGCATTTT. Translation gives CASSSGYSVSNQPQHF.